The present TCR beta chain was sequenced within a study of cytomegalovirus exposure and HLA in healthy donors. The study ran its PCR with 60 Vbeta and 13 Jbeta primers. Sequenced by immunoSEQ multiplex PCR; TCRdb stores in-frame clones only, minus some. Here the sample spans around 70,000 clones, 70% to 90% being singletons. The germline V gene encodes CDR1 LNHDA and CDR2 SQIVND (reference sequence). The ends lost 6 bases at V and 7 bases at J; junction bases unmatched: 8. The CDR3 contains 14 residues. This chain links TRBV19 with TRBJ1-5; 8 bases agree with TRBD1. This clonotype was sampled from a human donor in good health. The sample consisted of PBMCs. CDR3 nucleotide sequence: TGTGCCAGTAGCCCGACAGGGGATGGACAGCCCCAGCATTTT. It is translated as CASSPTGDGQPQHF.